This is a list of T cell receptor beta chains from one sample in a study of OX40 agonist ivuxolimab in advanced cancers. The data were produced by immunoSEQ multiplex PCR, yet TCRdb's version contains in-frame clones alone and is incomplete. The sample lists roughly 41,000 clones, around nine tenths occurring once. Sequencing was performed on CD4+ or CD8+ T cells sorted from blood, taken in a trial of the OX40 agonist ivuxolimab. The origin of the receptors is an adult with an advanced solid tumor such as melanoma, head and neck, liver or kidney cancer. Both conserved end residues are part of each CDR3. Each record gives: CDR3 length, D gene, V gene, clone size, J gene, CDR3 protein, CDR3 DNA. A D gene is named only where the DNA matches it firmly. Some rows mark clone size as missing; the rest say once, few, many or name a class of expanded clone.

15,-,TRBV27,-,TRBJ2-2,CASTVGPLITGELFF,TGTGCCAGCACCGTCGGTCCCTTAATAACCGGGGAGCTGTTTTTT
16,TRBD1,TRBV10-3,-,TRBJ1-4,CAISEARDSSDEKLFF,TGTGCCATCAGTGAGGCTCGGGACAGTTCTGATGAAAAACTGTTTTTT
14,-,TRBV6-1,-,TRBJ2-1,CASSDWSSYNEQFF,TGTGCCAGCAGTGACTGGAGCTCCTACAATGAGCAGTTCTTC
14,TRBD1,TRBV10-2,-,TRBJ2-7,CASKGGTGVAEQYF,TGCGCCAGCAAGGGAGGGACAGGGGTTGCGGAGCAGTACTTC
14,-,TRBV9,-,TRBJ2-7,CASSVGSLSYEQYF,TGTGCCAGCAGCGTGGGGTCGTTGTCCTACGAGCAGTACTTC
13,-,TRBV5-6,once,TRBJ2-7,CASSLGASYEQYF,TGTGCCAGCAGCTTGGGTGCTTCCTACGAGCAGTACTTC
13,-,TRBV13,-,TRBJ2-3,CASSLGAGDTQYF,TGTGCCAGCAGCTTAGGCGCGGGTGATACGCAGTATTTT
11,-,TRBV5-1,-,TRBJ1-1,CASSLGTEAFF,TGCGCCAGCAGCCTGGGTACTGAAGCTTTCTTT
15,-,TRBV7-3,-,TRBJ2-2,CASSPTRGAAGELFF,TGTGCCAGCAGCCCTACAAGGGGGGCGGCCGGGGAGCTGTTTTTT
16,TRBD1,TRBV15,-,TRBJ2-1,CATSISRDRVYNEQFF,TGTGCCACCAGCATCAGCCGGGACAGGGTCTACAATGAGCAGTTCTTC
15,TRBD1,TRBV23-1,-,TRBJ1-2,CASSQSRGLSYGYTF,TGCGCCAGCAGTCAATCGAGGGGGCTGAGCTATGGCTACACCTTC
15,-,TRBV6-6,-,TRBJ1-1,CASSPPDPMNTEAFF,TGTGCCAGCAGCCCGCCAGACCCCATGAACACTGAAGCTTTCTTT
11,TRBD1,TRBV6-5,-,TRBJ1-1,CASGTGQEAFF,TGTGCCAGCGGCACGGGACAGGAAGCTTTCTTT
16,TRBD2,TRBV6-5,-,TRBJ2-1,CASSSPESGDYNEQFF,TGTGCCAGCAGTTCCCCGGAGAGCGGGGACTACAATGAGCAGTTCTTC
11,-,TRBV20-1,-,TRBJ2-7,CSPLQDSEQYF,TGCAGCCCCCTCCAGGATTCCGAGCAGTACTTC
15,-,TRBV7-2,-,TRBJ2-5,CASSLAGTGGETQYF,TGTGCCAGCAGCTTAGCGGGCACAGGAGGAGAGACCCAGTACTTC
15,TRBD1,TRBV7-8,-,TRBJ2-3,CASSPGQGAYRAQYF,TGTGCCAGCAGCCCCGGACAGGGGGCATACCGGGCGCAGTATTTT
13,-,TRBV5-6,-,TRBJ1-1,CASSSSAGPEAFF,TGTGCCAGCAGCTCGTCCGCGGGGCCGGAAGCTTTCTTT
13,-,TRBV6-5,medium-sized,TRBJ1-1,CASSQGSGTEAFF,TGTGCCAGCAGTCAGGGGAGTGGAACTGAAGCTTTCTTT
12,-,TRBV5-5,once,TRBJ2-1,CASSLEGNEQFF,TGTGCCAGCAGCTTGGAGGGGAATGAGCAGTTCTTC
15,TRBD1,TRBV6-1,-,TRBJ2-3,CASSLGDSYTDTQYF,TGTGCCAGCAGTCTAGGGGACAGTTACACAGATACGCAGTATTTT
14,-,TRBV6-6,-,TRBJ1-1,CASSYMAPRARAFF,TGTGCCAGCAGTTACATGGCCCCCCGGGCACGCGCTTTCTTT
13,-,TRBV5-8,few,TRBJ1-2,CASSLSENYGYTF,TGTGCCAGCAGCTTGTCGGAAAACTATGGCTACACCTTC
19,TRBD2,TRBV4-2,-,TRBJ2-1,CASSLQDVLAGEDYNEQFF,TGTGCCAGCAGCCTACAAGATGTACTAGCGGGGGAAGACTACAATGAGCAGTTCTTC
12,-,TRBV2,-,TRBJ1-1,CARLQVQAEAFF,TGTGCCAGGCTACAGGTACAGGCTGAAGCTTTCTTT
16,-,TRBV9,-,TRBJ2-5,CASSALGVAYQETQYF,TGTGCCAGCAGCGCACTCGGGGTCGCCTACCAAGAGACCCAGTACTTC
15,TRBD2,TRBV4-1,-,TRBJ2-1,CASSPEGGVRGEQFF,TGCGCCAGCAGCCCCGAGGGTGGAGTGCGGGGGGAGCAGTTCTTC
16,-,TRBV5-1,-,TRBJ2-7,CASSLESGIIAYEQYF,TGCGCCAGCAGCTTGGAGTCCGGGATTATTGCTTACGAGCAGTACTTC
13,-,TRBV28,many,TRBJ1-1,CASSGVMNTEAFF,TGTGCCAGTTCAGGGGTTATGAACACTGAAGCTTTCTTT
18,TRBD1,TRBV5-6,-,TRBJ2-7,CASSPSRDRGVYSYEQYF,TGTGCCAGCAGCCCGTCCCGGGACAGGGGAGTCTACTCCTACGAGCAGTACTTC
11,-,TRBV11-2,-,TRBJ2-3,CASTLTDTQYF,TGTGCCAGCACCTTGACCGATACGCAGTATTTT
14,TRBD1,TRBV7-8,-,TRBJ1-6,CASSYGQGGSPLHF,TGTGCCAGCAGCTACGGACAGGGTGGTTCACCCCTCCACTTT
15,TRBD1,TRBV4-1,-,TRBJ1-6,CASSQEGQPSWPLHF,TGCGCCAGCAGCCAAGAGGGACAGCCCAGTTGGCCCCTCCACTTT
12,-,TRBV4-1,few,TRBJ1-1,CASSQVRAKAFF,TGCGCCAGCAGCCAAGTGAGGGCTAAAGCTTTCTTT
11,-,TRBV9,-,TRBJ2-1,CASKGSDEQFF,TGTGCCAGCAAAGGGTCAGATGAGCAGTTCTTC
11,-,TRBV27,-,TRBJ1-2,CASRTGLGYTF,TGTGCCAGCAGAACAGGGTTGGGCTACACCTTC
14,-,TRBV7-8,-,TRBJ1-1,CASSLLAGNTEAFF,TGTGCCAGCAGCTTATTGGCAGGGAACACTGAAGCTTTCTTT
15,TRBD2,TRBV9,-,TRBJ2-3,CASSPSGGAPDTQYF,TGTGCCAGCAGTCCATCGGGGGGGGCGCCAGATACGCAGTATTTT
11,-,TRBV7-9,few,TRBJ2-4,CASSQAEDQYF,TGTGCCAGCAGCCAAGCAGAAGATCAGTACTTC
14,-,TRBV4-3,-,TRBJ2-1,CASSQLGLSNEQFF,TGCGCCAGCAGCCAATTGGGTCTGTCCAATGAGCAGTTCTTC
12,-,TRBV6-5,-,TRBJ1-4,CASSSSSNELFF,TGTGCCAGCAGTTCCTCCTCTAATGAACTGTTTTTT
14,TRBD1,TRBV29-1,-,TRBJ2-7,CSVNPGTGGHEQYF,TGCAGCGTTAATCCCGGGACAGGGGGCCACGAGCAGTACTTC
15,-,TRBV28,-,TRBJ1-1,CASSLWTEMNTEAFF,TGTGCCAGCAGTCTCTGGACAGAAATGAACACTGAAGCTTTCTTT
12,-,TRBV7-2,-,TRBJ2-5,CASSLVWETQYF,TGTGCCAGCAGCTTAGTTTGGGAGACCCAGTACTTC
17,-,TRBV19,-,TRBJ1-1,CASSIVNQGPMNTEAFF,TGTGCCAGTAGTATAGTAAACCAGGGCCCCATGAACACTGAAGCTTTCTTT
15,-,TRBV4-1,-,TRBJ1-5,CASSYSPRRLQPQHF,TGCGCCAGCAGTTACTCTCCGCGGCGCCTTCAGCCCCAGCATTTT
13,-,TRBV9,-,TRBJ1-2,CASSVDYRDGYTF,TGTGCCAGCAGCGTAGATTACAGGGACGGCTACACCTTC
13,-,TRBV7-3,-,TRBJ2-2,CASSPGGTGELFF,TGTGCCAGCAGCCCCGGGGGAACCGGGGAGCTGTTTTTT
15,TRBD1,TRBV7-8,-,TRBJ1-1,CASSLGDGYHRGAFF,TGTGCCAGCAGCTTAGGAGATGGGTATCACAGGGGTGCTTTCTTT
17,TRBD2,TRBV4-3,-,TRBJ2-3,CASSPGTSGSSTDTQYF,TGCGCCAGCAGCCCCGGGACTAGCGGGTCTAGCACAGATACGCAGTATTTT
16,-,TRBV27,-,TRBJ1-5,CASSNRQERGNQPQHF,TGTGCCAGCAGTAACCGACAGGAGAGAGGCAATCAGCCCCAGCATTTT
14,-,TRBV7-3,-,TRBJ2-1,CASSLGWGADEQFF,TGTGCCAGCAGCCTAGGTTGGGGTGCGGATGAGCAGTTCTTC
17,TRBD1,TRBV6-1,-,TRBJ1-3,CASSEARTGRQGNTIYF,TGTGCCAGCAGTGAAGCCAGGACAGGCCGGCAAGGAAACACCATATATTTT
14,-,TRBV4-3,-,TRBJ2-7,CASSQDLLTPNQYF,TGCGCCAGCAGCCAAGATCTATTAACGCCGAATCAGTACTTC
15,TRBD1,TRBV13,once,TRBJ1-1,CASSYARTGKTEAFF,TGTGCCAGCAGCTATGCCCGGACAGGTAAGACTGAAGCTTTCTTT
15,-,TRBV6-6,-,TRBJ1-4,CASSYFGDGDEKLFF,TGTGCCAGCAGTTACTTTGGGGATGGGGATGAAAAACTGTTTTTT
18,TRBD1,TRBV5-1,once,TRBJ1-3,CASSYHATDRSSGNTIYF,TGCGCCAGCAGCTACCATGCAACGGACAGGAGCTCTGGAAACACCATATATTTT